Listed below are T cell receptor beta chains from one sample, sequenced in a study of T-cell reconstitution after alpha-beta-depleted transplantation in children. TCRdb passed the PCR reads through MiXCR, listing each CDR3 protein once. The table lists about 980,000 distinct CDR3 sequences, 25% to 35% of them singletons. Sequences were derived from PBMCs, mostly from graft donor cells, sampled 360 days after TCRalphabeta/CD19-depleted stem cell transplant. The receptors were sampled from a boy under two years old who had a stem cell transplant for SCID, so the T cells may come from the graft donor. Both conserved end residues are part of each CDR3. Fields, in order: J gene, D gene, clone size, V gene, CDR3 protein, CDR3 DNA. The D gene is left open where the match is weak. Clone size, where shown, is once, few, many, or a class for clones that have expanded.

TRBJ2-2 - many TRBV24-1 CATSEGLNTGELFF TGTGCCACCAGTGAGGGGCTTAACACCGGGGAGCTGTTTTTT
TRBJ2-3 - once TRBV20-1 CSTLATSLDTQYF TGCAGTACCCTAGCAACATCATTAGATACGCAGTATTTT
TRBJ2-1 - - TRBV7-9 CASSLVDSVNEQFF TGTGCCAGCAGCTTAGTGGACAGTGTGAATGAGCAGTTCTTC
TRBJ1-5 - few TRBV12-3/TRBV12-4 CASSLSQFYSNQPQHF TGTGCCAGCAGTTTAAGTCAGTTTTATAGCAATCAGCCCCAGCATTTT
TRBJ2-7 - - TRBV12-3/TRBV12-4 CASSPTTAEQYF TGTGCCAGCAGTCCTACTACGGCCGAGCAGTACTTC
TRBJ1-4 - few TRBV4-1 CASTRHNTQTTNEKLFF TGCGCCAGCACACGGCACAATACACAGACAACTAATGAAAAACTGTTTTTT
TRBJ2-2 - - TRBV6-1 CASRGVAVLQGGELFF TGTGCCAGCAGGGGGGTAGCGGTTCTCCAGGGTGGGGAGCTGTTTTTT
TRBJ2-2 - few TRBV12-3/TRBV12-4 CASSLRETGELFF TGTGCCAGCAGTCTCAGGGAGACCGGGGAGCTGTTTTTT
TRBJ1-1 - - TRBV7-9 CASSTFSLPSEAFF TGTGCCAGCAGCACGTTCTCTCTACCTAGTGAAGCTTTCTTT
TRBJ2-5 - many TRBV29-1 CSVTGQETQYF TGCAGCGTAACAGGCCAAGAGACCCAGTACTTC
TRBJ2-7 TRBD2 - TRBV20-1 CSVNPQGLRYEQYF TGCAGTGTTAACCCTCAGGGACTACGGTACGAGCAGTACTTC
TRBJ2-1 - - TRBV4-2 CASSPRRRSYNEQFF TGTGCCAGCAGCCCAAGGAGGCGGTCCTACAATGAGCAGTTCTTC
TRBJ1-1 TRBD1 many TRBV29-1 CSVVGRGTEAFF TGCAGCGTTGTCGGCAGGGGGACTGAAGCTTTCTTT
TRBJ2-7 - - TRBV29-1 CSVGPQGSYEQYF TGCAGCGTTGGGCCCCAGGGTTCCTACGAGCAGTACTTC
TRBJ2-1 - - TRBV20-1 CSADMIGNEQFF TGCAGTGCCGACATGATAGGCAATGAGCAGTTCTTC
TRBJ2-1 - - TRBV20-1 CSASKLGYNEQFF TGCAGTGCTAGCAAACTGGGCTACAATGAGCAGTTCTTC